This T cell receptor (beta chain) was documented in a study of T cell repertoires in cytomegalovirus infection. The germline V and J ends were trimmed by 1 base and 3 bases, with 12 bases remaining between them. Looked up from germline, CDR1 is SGHVS and CDR2 is FQNEAQ. This CDR3 has 15 residues. This clonotype appeared many times. A single record per CDR3 protein comes from TCRdb applying MiXCR to the reads. The data hold 310,000 or so distinct CDR3 sequences, with about 23% observed a single time. The TCR comes from a human donor in good health (CMV status not recorded). Some clones in this sample may be carry-over from other donors' samples. This chain joins TRBV7-8 and TRBJ2-5, with D perhaps matching TRBD2 (6 bases). Specimen: PBMCs. CDR3 residues: CASSLGSWGEETQYF. CDR3 nucleotide sequence: TGTGCCAGCAGCTTAGGTTCGTGGGGGGAAGAGACCCAGTACTTC.